One sample yielded the 19 T cell receptor beta chains listed below, sequenced in a study of CD8 T cells in Susac syndrome. Reverse transcription of about 0.45 to 1 ug RNA was carried out with random hexamers. TCRdb re-analysed the immunoSEQ multiplex PCR reads in MiXCR, keeping a single row per CDR3 protein. The repertoire has more than 200,000 distinct CDR3 sequences, approximately 92% of them found once; the top ten carry 0.065% to 0.08%. The sample consisted of CD4+ T cells from PBMCs. Receptor source: a human donor with multiple sclerosis.

V and J are TRBV9 and TRBJ2-1; no clear D gene. The V gene's germline CDR1 is SGDLS and CDR2 YYNGEE. V dropped 3 bases and J dropped 4 bases, with 8 bases sitting between them. This CDR3 contains 13 residues. CDR3 sequence: CASSAGRYNEQFF. CDR3 in DNA: TGTGCCAGCAGCGCCGGACGGTACAATGAGCAGTTCTTC.

CDR3 in amino acids: CSASGFGSNQPQHF. In DNA form, the CDR3 reads TGCAGTGCTAGCGGGTTCGGTAGCAATCAGCCCCAGCATTTT. The chain recombines TRBV20-1 with TRBJ1-5, with unresolved D. The CDR3 sequence is 14 residues long. V lost 3 bases and J 0 bases, leaving 9 bases between the germline ends. Germline loops: CDR1 DFQATT, CDR2 SNEGSKA (reference sequence).

The genes are TRBV15 and TRBJ2-7; 9 bases map to TRBD1. CDR1 and CDR2 from the germline V gene are LNHNV and YYDKDF (reference sequence). There are 17 residues in the CDR3. V lost 1 base and J lost 3; bases outside the gene matches: 10. The CDR3: CATSRAPPGQGSYEQYF. The CDR3 coding sequence is TGTGCCACCAGCAGAGCCCCACCGGGACAGGGAAGCTACGAGCAGTACTTC.

The chain has TRBV2 and TRBJ1-6; no definite D call. V shed 2 bases and J shed 7 bases, with 12 bases lying between them. The CDR3 contains 15 residues. CDR1 is SNHLY, CDR2 FYNNEI, per germline. The CDR3 sequence: CASSELLPNNSPLHF. In nucleotides, the CDR3 is TGTGCCAGCAGTGAATTACTACCGAACAATTCACCCCTCCACTTT.

The chain uses TRBV7-2 and TRBJ2-1; D assignment may be TRBD1 or TRBD2 (6 bases each). The germline gives CDR1 SGHTA, CDR2 FQGNSA. With 5 bases removed from V and 8 bases from J, the gap between germline ends came to 22 bases. CDR3 length: 16 residues. The CDR3 protein is CASSPDRGAGRDEQFF. Written as DNA, the CDR3 is TGTGCCAGCAGCCCCGATAGGGGGGCCGGAAGGGATGAGCAGTTCTTC.

The chain is built from TRBV5-1 and TRBJ2-5; weak D call: TRBD1 (6 bases). V was clipped by 0 bases and J by 5 bases, with 23 bases between them. This CDR3 is 18 amino acids long. The germline CDR1 and CDR2 sequences are SGHRS and YFSETQ. The CDR3 region is CASSLGEQGVSLVETQYF. The DNA of the CDR3 is TGCGCCAGCAGCTTGGGAGAACAGGGCGTCTCGCTGGTGGAGACCCAGTACTTC.

The J gene is TRBJ1-2, the V gene TRBV5-4, with no clear D. The germline CDR1 and CDR2 sequences are SGHNT and YYREEE (reference sequence). CDR3 length equals 13 residues. V shed 6 bases and J shed 1 base, with 10 bases lying between them. The CDR3, as DNA: TGTGCCAGCACTTTGGACCTTAACTATGGCTACACCTTC. This sequence encodes CASTLDLNYGYTF.

This chain links TRBV5-1 with TRBJ2-5; TRBD1 matches 7 bases. From germline, CDR1 is SGHRS and CDR2 YFSETQ. This CDR3 has 14 amino acids. J gave up 3 bases and V 0 bases, and 2 bases lay outside the gene matches. CDR3 residues: CASSLGTGKETQYF. The CDR3 nucleotides read TGCGCCAGCAGCTTGGGGACAGGCAAAGAGACCCAGTACTTC.

The chain carries TRBV5-1 and TRBJ2-5, with 11 positions matching TRBD1. The germline V gene encodes CDR1 SGHRS and CDR2 YFSETQ. V shed 3 bases and J 5 bases; nucleotides not matched to a gene: 9. CDR3 length equals 16 residues. CDR3 DNA: TGCGCCAGCAGCTCAGAAGGACAGGGGGCCTGGGAGACCCAGTACTTC. It yields the protein CASSSEGQGAWETQYF.

The genes are TRBV3-1 and TRBJ1-5; D may be TRBD1 (5 bases). Trimming removed 1 base at V and 4 bases at J, with 8 bases between. Germline CDR1 and CDR2: LGHDT and YNNKEL (reference sequence). This CDR3 comprises 14 residues. The CDR3 loop reads CASSQGTRNQPQHF. The CDR3 bases are TGTGCCAGCAGCCAAGGGACACGGAATCAGCCCCAGCATTTT.

The chain recombines TRBV20-1 with TRBJ1-2, with D uncertain. Per the germline V gene, CDR1 is DFQATT and CDR2 is SNEGSKA (reference sequence). Trimming stripped 5 bases from V and 4 bases from J, with 17 bases between. The CDR3 contains 14 residues. CDR3 sequence (DNA): TGCAGTGCTCGGCTTTCCGGGCAGGCCTATGGCTACACCTTC. Its translation: CSARLSGQAYGYTF.

CDR3: CAWSVGGNYEQYF. As DNA, the CDR3 is TGTGCCTGGAGTGTCGGAGGAAACTACGAGCAGTACTTC. This sequence joins TRBV30 and TRBJ2-7; TRBD2 is a possible D gene (5 bases). Germline CDR1 is GTSNPN and CDR2 is SVGIG (reference sequence). Trimming left V 0 bases short and J 3 bases short, with 9 bases between. CDR3 size: 13 residues.

A few counts support this clonotype. The V and J genes are TRBV7-2 and TRBJ2-1; no reliable D call. Per germline, CDR1 SGHTA and CDR2 FQGNSA. This CDR3 spans 14 amino acids. The V and J ends lost 2 bases and 4 bases respectively, with 9 bases between them. The CDR3 bases are TGTGCCAGCAGCTTACAAGGCTCGTACAATGAGCAGTTCTTC. It codes for CASSLQGSYNEQFF.

This clonotype has just one count. The V gene is TRBV10-3, the J gene TRBJ2-7; no firm D call. This CDR3 is built from 13 residues. Germline V lookup: CDR1 ENHRY, CDR2 SYGVKD. Trimming removed 4 bases at V and 0 bases at J, with 7 bases between. The chain's CDR3 is CAISAVFSYEQYV. For the CDR3, the DNA is TGTGCCATCAGTGCTGTATTCTCCTACGAGCAGTACGTC.

This chain joins TRBV18 and TRBJ2-5; 9 bases fit TRBD2. Trimming cost V 4 bases and J 2 bases; bases outside gene matches: 5. Germline lookup yields CDR1 KGHSH and CDR2 LQKENI. The CDR3 is made up of 15 amino acids. CDR3 sequence (DNA): TGTGCCAGCTCACTAGCGGGAGCGGGGCAAGAGACCCAGTACTTC. Translation: CASSLAGAGQETQYF.

V and J are TRBV5-4 and TRBJ2-2, with a tentative D call TRBD2 (5 bases). The CDR3 sequence is 15 residues long. Germline assignment: CDR1 SGHNT and CDR2 YYREEE (reference sequence). V shed 3 bases and J shed 7 bases, with 16 bases lying between them. This chain's CDR3 is CASSSSRTAIGELFF. Written as DNA, the CDR3 is TGTGCCAGCAGCTCCTCCCGGACTGCTATCGGGGAGCTGTTTTTT.

The CDR3 reads CSARVTGREPPYNEQFF. The CDR3 nucleotides are TGCAGTGCTAGAGTCACTGGGAGGGAGCCCCCCTACAATGAGCAGTTCTTC. This chain joins TRBV20-1 and TRBJ2-1; 7 bases line up with TRBD2. This CDR3 spans 17 amino acids. In germline, CDR1 is DFQATT, CDR2 SNEGSKA (reference sequence). The junction had 11 bases not matched to a gene; V was cut back by 1 base and J by 2 bases.

The chain links TRBV4-1 to TRBJ2-5; D is perhaps TRBD1 (6 bases). The CDR3 has 17 amino acids. Germline V gives CDR1 MGHRA, CDR2 YSYEKL. Trimming took off 1 base at V and 4 bases at J, with 19 bases between the two ends. The CDR3 DNA reads as TGCGCCAGCAGCCAAGTCGGCCCCCCCAGGGGACGAGAGACCCAGTACTTC. Its protein is CASSQVGPPRGRETQYF.

The genes are TRBV13 and TRBJ2-7, with TRBD2 matching 8 bases. V lost 5 bases, J lost 1 base, and 4 bases stayed unmatched. CDR3 size: 14 residues. Germline loops: CDR1 PRHDT, CDR2 FYEKMQ (reference sequence). The CDR3 is CASSLGLVSYEQYV. In DNA form, the CDR3 reads TGTGCCAGCAGCCTGGGACTAGTTTCCTACGAGCAGTACGTC.